Below are 15 T cell receptor gamma chains sequenced from a single sample in a study of gamma-delta chains in newborns, infants, children (dated by TCRdb to the late 2010s). For sequencing, an Illumina MiSeq was employed. Clonotypes were called again by TCRdb from the public reads via CATT, and duplicate nucleotide sequences were then merged into one entry. Within this sample are hundreds of gamma-chain clones, with roughly 1.5% of them counted one time only. 20% of the sample is held by the ten biggest clonotypes. The sequenced sample was blood. The receptor set was obtained from a child who was a newborn, infant or young child, either healthy, febrile or measles-vaccinated (not recorded which).

This clone qualifies as large. The sample carries other DNA sequences with the same CDR3. This chain connects TRGV9 to TRGJP. The ends lost 0 bases at V and 7 bases at J; junction bases unmatched: 6. The CDR3 runs 17 residues. Germline CDR1 is GITISATS and CDR2 is ISYDGTV (reference sequence). The CDR3, as DNA: TGTGCCTTGTGGGAGGTGCGAGGGGAGTTGGGCAAAAAAATCAAGGTATTT. Encoded protein: CALWEVRGELGKKIKVF.

Worth noting for this clone: A much more abundant neighbour one base away suggests this may be a read error. This rearrangement joins TRGV3 to TRGJP2. Germline V gene sequence: CDR1 VTNTFY, CDR2 YDVSTARD (reference sequence). The CDR3 is 15 residues long. The CDR3 coding sequence is TGTGCCACCTGGGTTCCTGGTGGGAGTGATTGGATCAGGACGTTT. It specifies CATWVPGGSDWIRTF.

This clone counts as medium-sized. A much bigger clone sits one base away, suggesting this may be a read error. This sequence joins TRGV4 and TRGJ1 or TRGJ2. V lost 0 bases and J lost 4; bases outside the gene matches: 3. CDR1 and CDR2 from the germline V gene are EGSTGY and YDSYTSSV. The CDR3 loop spans 13 amino acids. The CDR3 is CATWDGNYYKKLF. CDR3 coding DNA: TGTGCCACCTGGGATGGGAACTATTATAAGAAACTCTTT.

By frequency in the sample, this clone is hyperexpanded (1% or more). Other DNA sequences in this sample translate to the same CDR3. The DNA of the CDR3 is TGTGCCTTGTGGGAGGTGGAGTTGGGCAAAAAAATCAAGGTATTT. Its protein product is CALWEVELGKKIKVF. V is TRGV9 and J is TRGJP. The germline V gene has CDR1 GITISATS and CDR2 ISYDGTV (reference sequence). Unmatched junction bases numbered 0, after V lost 0 bases and J lost 7 bases. This CDR3 has 15 residues.

With respect to this clone: This DNA's translation differs at residue 14 from TCRdb's protein, which comes from a much larger clone; a read error is likely, and the protein shown is translated from the DNA. V and J are TRGV8 and TRGJP2. CDR1 and CDR2 (germline): VENAVY, YDSYNSRV. The CDR3 totals 16 residues. CDR3 nucleotides: TGTGCCACCTGGGATAGGCCAGAGAGTAGTGATTGGATCGAGACGTTT. It encodes CATWDRPESSDWIETF.

Sample share makes this clone large. Additional DNA sequences in this sample encode the identical CDR3. CDR3 in amino acids: CATWPSSDWIKTF. DNA of the CDR3: TGTGCCACCTGGCCCAGTAGTGATTGGATCAAGACGTTT. The genes are TRGV3 and TRGJP2. This CDR3 is 13 amino acids long. Germline CDR1 and CDR2: VTNTFY and YDVSTARD (reference sequence). V lost 6 bases, J lost 2 bases, and 3 bases stayed unmatched.

In the case of this clone: A far larger clone is off by one base, so a read error is likely. The chain uses TRGV3 and TRGJ1 or TRGJ2. This CDR3 is 11 amino acids long. Germline CDR1 and CDR2: VTNTFY and YDVSTARD (reference sequence). This chain's CDR3 is CATRDTHKKLF. CDR3 DNA: TGTGCCACCCGGGACACCCATAAGAAACTCTTT.

By frequency in the sample, this clone is medium-sized. Sequence at one end of the junction differs from germline and may be a read error. The chain has TRGV5 and TRGJ1 or TRGJ2. The germline V gene encodes CDR1 VINAFY and CDR2 YDVSNSKD. The CDR3 contains 9 residues. The CDR3 region has the DNA TGTGCCACCTGGGCCCCCCCTCTTTTT. It translates to CATWAPPLF.

As for this clone: A clone one base away is much larger, so this may be a read error. The V and J genes are TRGV4 and TRGJ1 or TRGJ2. Germline loops: CDR1 EGSTGY, CDR2 YDSYTSSV. V shed 5 bases, J shed 2 bases, and the junction held 6 bases outside the gene matches. The CDR3 loop spans 13 amino acids. The CDR3 reads CATWGADYYKKLF. In nucleotides, the CDR3 is TGTGCCACCTGGGGTGCGGATTATTATAAGAAACTCTTT.

This clone was picked up a small number of times. It is likely a read error: a sequence one base away is far more abundant. The V gene is TRGV3, the J gene TRGJ1 or TRGJ2. Germline CDR1 and CDR2: VTNTFY and YDVSTARD (reference sequence). The CDR3 is 13 residues long. CDR3 bases: TGTGCTACCTGGGACAGGCCGGCTTATAAGAAACTCTTT. As protein: CATWDRPAYKKLF.

Details on this clone: TCRdb's entry gives the protein of a much larger clone, which mismatches this DNA's translation at residue 11, likely from a read error; the protein reported here is translated from the DNA. V and J are TRGV3 and TRGJP2. The CDR3 loop spans 15 amino acids. Germline lookup yields CDR1 VTNTFY and CDR2 YDVSTARD (reference sequence). This chain's CDR3 is CATWDGNGSDRIKTF. The CDR3 DNA is TGTGCCACCTGGGACGGCAATGGGAGTGATCGGATCAAGACGTTT.

With respect to this clone: A far larger clone is only one base removed, so a read error is likely. V usage is TRGV9 and J usage is TRGJ1 or TRGJ2. This CDR3 is built from 13 residues. CDR1 GITISATS and CDR2 ISYDGTV come from the germline V gene (reference sequence). CDR3: CASWEVNYYKKLF. CDR3 bases: TGTGCCTCGTGGGAGGTGAATTATTATAAGAAACTCTTT.

Relative to its sample, this clone is medium-sized. The sample has other DNA sequences that encode this CDR3 too. The V call is TRGV4, the J call TRGJP2. Unmatched junction bases numbered 3, after V lost 5 bases and J lost 0 bases. The V gene's germline CDR1 is EGSTGY and CDR2 YDSYTSSV. This CDR3 region has 14 residues. CDR3 nucleotide sequence: TGTGCCACCTGGGGTTATAGTAGTGATTGGATCAAGACGTTT. This codes for CATWGYSSDWIKTF.

About this clone: With a much larger clone just one base away, this may be a read error. The chain has TRGV3 and TRGJP. This CDR3 comprises 17 residues. Germline CDR1 and CDR2: VTNTFY and YDVSTARD (reference sequence). Trimming cost V 3 bases and J 7 bases; bases outside gene matches: 9. The CDR3 reads CATWDGRPELGKKIKVF. CDR3 nucleotide sequence: TGTGCCACCTGGGACGGTAGGCCGGAGTTGGGCAAAAAAATCAAGGTATTT.

In its sample, this clone ranks as large. The chain recombines TRGV4 with TRGJ1 or TRGJ2. CDR3 length: 13 residues. J gave up 2 bases and V 4 bases, and 5 bases lay outside the gene matches. Germline CDR1 EGSTGY, CDR2 YDSYTSSV. For the CDR3, the DNA is TGTGCCACCTGGGACCGCTATTATTATAAGAAACTCTTT. It yields the protein CATWDRYYYKKLF.